This T cell receptor beta chain was identified in a study of T cells after posttransplantation cyclophosphamide. Sequencing used immunoSEQ multiplex PCR; TCRdb keeps in-frame clones, though not all of them. The table includes approximately 5,100 clones, about 80% detected once. CDR3 length equals 19 residues. Germline V gene data show CDR1 as SNHLY and CDR2 as FYNNEI. Trimming cost V 5 bases and J 1 base; bases outside gene matches: 15. A marrow graft followed busulfan-fludarabine conditioning, with cyclophosphamide on days +3 and +4. The V and J genes are TRBV2 and TRBJ2-3; 10 positions agree with TRBD2. This clonotype was obtained from a male patient aged 50 to 59 who received an allogeneic stem cell transplant from a related donor and was CMV-positive. These T cells may partly come from the graft donor. The sequencing used PBMCs, collected after allogeneic stem cell transplant with posttransplant cyclophosphamide. CDR3 loop: CASSQKGAGGRSGTDTQYF. CDR3 nucleotides: TGTGCCAGCAGTCAGAAAGGAGCGGGGGGGAGGAGTGGCACAGATACGCAGTATTTT.